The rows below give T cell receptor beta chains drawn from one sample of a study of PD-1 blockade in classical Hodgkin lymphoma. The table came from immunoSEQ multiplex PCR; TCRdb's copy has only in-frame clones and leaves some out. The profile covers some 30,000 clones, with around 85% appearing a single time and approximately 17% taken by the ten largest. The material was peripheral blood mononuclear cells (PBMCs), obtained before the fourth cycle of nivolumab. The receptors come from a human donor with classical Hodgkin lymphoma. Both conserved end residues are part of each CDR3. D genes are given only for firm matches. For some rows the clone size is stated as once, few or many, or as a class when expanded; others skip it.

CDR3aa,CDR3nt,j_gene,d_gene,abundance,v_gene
CASSLGQGIYSNQPQHF,TGTGCCAGTAGTCTGGGACAGGGGATTTATAGCAATCAGCCCCAGCATTTT,TRBJ1-5,TRBD1,NA,TRBV19
CASSLGGHSNQPQHF,TGTGCCAGCAGCTTAGGGGGCCATAGCAATCAGCCCCAGCATTTT,TRBJ1-5,NA,once,TRBV7-8
CASSLEGEGTDEQFF,TGCGCCAGCAGCTTGGAAGGCGAGGGAACGGATGAGCAGTTCTTC,TRBJ2-1,NA,NA,TRBV5-1
CAISEGGGQSLNQPQHF,TGTGCCATCAGTGAGGGAGGGGGACAGAGCCTGAATCAGCCCCAGCATTTT,TRBJ1-5,TRBD1,NA,TRBV10-3
CAWRKTQAASYNEQFF,TGTGCCTGGAGAAAGACCCAGGCAGCCTCCTACAATGAGCAGTTCTTC,TRBJ2-1,NA,NA,TRBV30
CASRAGHSYEQYF,TGTGCCAGCCGAGCCGGGCATTCCTACGAGCAGTACTTC,TRBJ2-7,NA,NA,TRBV28
CANGTGAGEQYF,TGTGCCAACGGGACAGGGGCTGGCGAGCAGTACTTC,TRBJ2-7,TRBD1,NA,TRBV10-3
CASRGSGSSYNEQFF,TGTGCCAGCAGGGGTAGCGGGAGCTCCTACAATGAGCAGTTCTTC,TRBJ2-1,TRBD2,NA,TRBV28
CASSVANGRGETQYF,TGTGCCAGCAGCGTAGCTAACGGGAGAGGTGAGACCCAGTACTTC,TRBJ2-5,NA,NA,TRBV9
CASSGNRTSGNLEQYF,TGTGCCAGCAGTGGCAACCGGACTAGCGGGAATCTCGAGCAGTACTTC,TRBJ2-7,TRBD2,NA,TRBV25-1
CASSLAETEDEKLFF,TGTGCCAGCAGCTTAGCGGAGACTGAGGATGAAAAACTGTTTTTT,TRBJ1-4,NA,NA,TRBV7-9
CASRSLDEQFF,TGTGCCAGCAGGTCACTTGATGAGCAGTTCTTC,TRBJ2-1,NA,NA,TRBV27
CATSRDLGRAQYF,TGTGCCACCAGCAGAGATCTTGGGAGGGCCCAGTACTTC,TRBJ2-5,TRBD2,NA,TRBV15
CSVEVKSFQQGVNGELFF,TGCAGCGTTGAAGTAAAGTCATTTCAGCAGGGGGTAAACGGGGAGCTGTTTTTT,TRBJ2-2,TRBD1,once,TRBV29-1
CSVERSDTQYF,TGCAGCGTTGAAAGGTCAGATACGCAGTATTTT,TRBJ2-3,NA,NA,TRBV29-1
CASSQDAPGTGLQDGGNTIYF,TGCGCCAGCAGCCAAGACGCCCCCGGGACAGGGCTACAAGATGGTGGAAACACCATATATTTT,TRBJ1-3,TRBD1,NA,TRBV4-1
CAWSGDFTDTQYF,TGTGCCTGGAGCGGGGACTTCACAGATACGCAGTATTTT,TRBJ2-3,NA,NA,TRBV30
CASSQPQGRDEQFF,TGTGCCAGCAGCCAACCCCAGGGTCGGGATGAGCAGTTCTTC,TRBJ2-1,NA,NA,TRBV6-1
CAISQGGSSGNTIYF,TGTGCCATCAGCCAGGGAGGATCCTCTGGAAACACCATATATTTT,TRBJ1-3,NA,NA,TRBV10-3
CASSKIEDTQYF,TGTGCCAGCAGCAAAATTGAAGATACGCAGTATTTT,TRBJ2-3,NA,NA,TRBV21-1
CASRLDRNSNQPQHF,TGTGCCAGCAGGCTCGACAGGAATAGCAATCAGCCCCAGCATTTT,TRBJ1-5,NA,NA,TRBV6-1
CASSPTMRRETQYF,TGTGCCAGCAGTCCGACGATGCGTCGAGAGACCCAGTACTTC,TRBJ2-5,NA,NA,TRBV6-5
CASSYWGGRGIAFF,TGTGCCAGCAGTTACTGGGGAGGCAGGGGGATTGCTTTCTTT,TRBJ1-1,TRBD1,NA,TRBV6-6
CASSPLAGDNEQYF,TGTGCCAGCAGCCCGCTAGCGGGAGACAACGAGCAGTACTTC,TRBJ2-7,TRBD2,NA,TRBV7-3
CAWKRGGGETQYF,TGTGCCTGGAAGCGAGGGGGTGGAGAGACCCAGTACTTC,TRBJ2-5,NA,medium-sized,TRBV30
CASSLAPTGVGNTEAFF,TGTGCCAGCAGCTTAGCTCCGACAGGGGTGGGGAACACTGAAGCTTTCTTT,TRBJ1-1,TRBD1,NA,TRBV7-2
CASSPDRGHYEQYF,TGTGCCAGCAGCCCGGACAGGGGACACTACGAGCAGTACTTC,TRBJ2-7,TRBD1,once,TRBV7-6
CAIRTAANEQFF,TGTGCCATCAGGACAGCCGCAAATGAGCAGTTCTTC,TRBJ2-1,NA,NA,TRBV10-3
CASSAGSKPQEQYF,TGTGCCAGCAGCGCCGGGAGTAAACCCCAAGAGCAGTACTTC,TRBJ2-7,NA,few,TRBV5-5
CASRGVLRNTEAFF,TGCGCGAGCAGAGGGGTTTTAAGGAACACTGAAGCTTTCTTT,TRBJ1-1,NA,NA,TRBV4-1
CASGNGTSGPYNEQFF,TGTGCCAGCGGGAATGGAACTAGCGGGCCTTACAATGAGCAGTTCTTC,TRBJ2-1,TRBD2,NA,TRBV7-2
CASSPLGGRNIQYF,TGCGCCAGCAGCCCTTTAGGGGGCAGAAACATTCAGTACTTC,TRBJ2-4,TRBD1,NA,TRBV4-1
CAISADRGAGTLKGTQYF,TGTGCCATCAGTGCCGACCGGGGGGCGGGGACTTTAAAGGGGACGCAGTATTTT,TRBJ2-3,NA,NA,TRBV10-3
CASGRQGNQPQHF,TGCGCCAGCGGGAGACAGGGGAATCAGCCCCAGCATTTT,TRBJ1-5,TRBD1,few,TRBV4-1
CASSGGGNTEAFF,TGCGCCAGCAGCGGGGGGGGGAACACTGAAGCTTTCTTT,TRBJ1-1,NA,NA,TRBV10-1
CASSNADRGPIYGYTF,TGTGCCAGCAGCAATGCGGACAGGGGGCCGATCTATGGCTACACCTTC,TRBJ1-2,TRBD1,NA,TRBV6-6
CASSQTGAYEQYF,TGTGCCAGCAGCCAAACAGGGGCCTACGAGCAGTACTTC,TRBJ2-7,TRBD1,NA,TRBV11-2
CASSLTSGGSTDTQYF,TGTGCCAGCAGCCTGACTAGCGGGGGTTCTACAGATACGCAGTATTTT,TRBJ2-3,TRBD2,NA,TRBV7-9
CASSLSGNTIYF,TGTGCCAGCAGCTTATCTGGAAACACCATATATTTT,TRBJ1-3,NA,NA,TRBV11-2
CASGRSVYEQYF,TGTGCTTCTGGACGGTCAGTCTACGAGCAGTACTTC,TRBJ2-7,NA,NA,TRBV30
CASSRSWGAGTEYNEQFF,TGTGCCAGCAGCCGTAGTTGGGGTGCCGGGACGGAATACAATGAGCAGTTCTTC,TRBJ2-1,NA,few,TRBV5-6
CASSAQGAREKLFF,TGTGCCAGCAGTGCACAGGGGGCACGTGAAAAACTGTTTTTT,TRBJ1-4,TRBD1,once,TRBV2
CASSAGVDNEQFF,TGTGCCAGCAGCGCGGGAGTGGACAATGAGCAGTTCTTC,TRBJ2-1,TRBD2,NA,TRBV5-4
CASRLFGGTPWGTEAFF,TGTGCCAGCAGGCTGTTTGGAGGGACTCCGTGGGGCACTGAAGCTTTCTTT,TRBJ1-1,NA,NA,TRBV27
CASSLNGYYGYTF,TGTGCCAGCAGCTTAAACGGATACTATGGCTACACCTTC,TRBJ1-2,NA,medium-sized,TRBV11-3
CAISDPGGQGVYEQYF,TGTGCCATCAGTGACCCCGGGGGGCAGGGGGTCTACGAGCAGTACTTC,TRBJ2-7,NA,NA,TRBV10-3
CASSLGLQGAEETQYF,TGTGCCAGCAGCTTGGGTCTGCAGGGGGCTGAAGAGACCCAGTACTTC,TRBJ2-5,TRBD1,NA,TRBV11-3
CASSLDRQAGGYTF,TGTGCCAGCAGCTTAGATCGTCAGGCGGGAGGCTACACCTTC,TRBJ1-2,NA,NA,TRBV7-2
CASSVLTLYGYTF,TGTGCCAGCAGTGTTCTCACCCTCTATGGCTACACCTTC,TRBJ1-2,NA,NA,TRBV2
CASSVTGGTEAFF,TGTGCCAGCAGTGTGACAGGGGGAACTGAAGCTTTCTTT,TRBJ1-1,TRBD1,NA,TRBV2
CASSPLLSGPLSGNTIYF,TGTGCCAGCAGCCCATTGTTGTCAGGGCCCCTCTCTGGAAACACCATATATTTT,TRBJ1-3,NA,few,TRBV11-3
CASSQDVQGIDGYTF,TGCGCCAGCAGCCAAGATGTGCAGGGGATTGATGGCTACACCTTC,TRBJ1-2,NA,NA,TRBV4-3
CASSLFVGGGGYNEQFF,TGTGCCAGCAGCTTGTTTGTGGGCGGCGGGGGCTACAATGAGCAGTTCTTC,TRBJ2-1,TRBD2,NA,TRBV5-6
CASSWTGPSEEQYF,TGTGCCAGCAGCTGGACGGGGCCGAGCGAGGAGCAGTACTTC,TRBJ2-7,NA,NA,TRBV5-6
CSVVQGGNEQFF,TGCAGCGTAGTACAGGGAGGCAATGAGCAGTTCTTC,TRBJ2-1,NA,NA,TRBV29-1